This T cell receptor (beta chain) comes out of a study of cytomegalovirus exposure and HLA in healthy donors. The PCR used 60 Vbeta and 13 Jbeta primers. Sequencing was performed with immunoSEQ multiplex PCR; in TCRdb, only in-frame clones are kept and a portion is missing. The sample features about 35,000 clones, with 3.5% to 5.5% in its top ten. Findings of the study overall: When analyzed later, a missense DCLRE1C variant was found to be linked to TCR beta V- and J-gene trimming.

There are 14 residues in the CDR3. J gave up 5 bases and V 5 bases, and 8 bases lay outside the gene matches. Germline CDR1 and CDR2: MNHEY and SMNVEV (reference sequence). Comments on this clone: Antigen: not known.

Sample: PBMCs. The chain is built from TRBV27 and TRBJ1-2, with TRBD1 identical over 7 bases. The sequence was obtained from a woman in her 40s in good health and CMV-seropositive. CDR3 protein: CASSINRDRYGYTF. The CDR3 bases are TGTGCCAGCAGTATCAACCGGGACAGATATGGCTACACCTTC.